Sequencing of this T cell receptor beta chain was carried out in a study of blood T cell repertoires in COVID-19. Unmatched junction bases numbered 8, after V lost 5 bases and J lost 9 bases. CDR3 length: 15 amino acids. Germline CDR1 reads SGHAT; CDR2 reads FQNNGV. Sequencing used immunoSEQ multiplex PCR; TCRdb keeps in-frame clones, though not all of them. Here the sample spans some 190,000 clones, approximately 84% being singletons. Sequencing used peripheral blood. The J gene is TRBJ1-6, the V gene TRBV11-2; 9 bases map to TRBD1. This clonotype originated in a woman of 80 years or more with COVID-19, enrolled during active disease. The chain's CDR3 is CASSPRTGAGSPLHF. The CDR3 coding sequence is TGTGCCAGCAGCCCAAGGACAGGGGCGGGTTCACCCCTCCACTTT.